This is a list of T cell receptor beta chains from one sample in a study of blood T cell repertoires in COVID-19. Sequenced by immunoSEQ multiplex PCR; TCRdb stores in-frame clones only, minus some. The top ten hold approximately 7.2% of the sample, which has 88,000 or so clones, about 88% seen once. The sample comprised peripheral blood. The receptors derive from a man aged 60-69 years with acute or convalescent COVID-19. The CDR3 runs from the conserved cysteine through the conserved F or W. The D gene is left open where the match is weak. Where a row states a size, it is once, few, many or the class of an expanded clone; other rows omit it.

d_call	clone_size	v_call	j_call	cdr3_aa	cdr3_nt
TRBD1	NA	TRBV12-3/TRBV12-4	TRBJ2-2	CASNGQGSGELFF	TGTGCCAGCAACGGACAGGGATCCGGGGAGCTGTTTTTT
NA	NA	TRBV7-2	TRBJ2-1	CASSLGGANNEQFF	TGTGCCAGCAGCTTGGGCGGGGCGAACAATGAGCAGTTCTTC
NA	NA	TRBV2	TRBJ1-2	CASASGEVDGYTF	TGTGCCAGCGCCTCGGGGGAGGTGGATGGCTACACCTTC
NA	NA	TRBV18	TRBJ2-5	CASSPPIRGSGETQYF	TGTGCCAGCTCACCACCAATAAGAGGGAGTGGAGAGACCCAGTACTTC
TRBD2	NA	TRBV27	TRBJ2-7	CASRTRAGLAAYEQYF	TGTGCCAGCAGGACTAGAGCGGGACTAGCAGCCTACGAGCAGTACTTC
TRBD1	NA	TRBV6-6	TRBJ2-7	CASSHAGQARWQYF	TGTGCCAGCAGTCACGCGGGACAGGCGAGGTGGCAGTACTTC
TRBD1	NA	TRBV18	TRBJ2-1	CASSPLGTGGSEQFF	TGTGCCAGCTCACCATTGGGGACAGGTGGGAGTGAGCAGTTCTTC
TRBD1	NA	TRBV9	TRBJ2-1	CASSVRGQGRPYNEQFF	TGTGCCAGCAGCGTACGCGGACAGGGCAGACCCTACAATGAGCAGTTCTTC
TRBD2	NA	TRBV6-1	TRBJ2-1	CASSETSGYNEQFF	TGTGCCAGCAGTGAAACTAGCGGATACAATGAGCAGTTCTTC
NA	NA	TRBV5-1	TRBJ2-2	CASSGGVLGPGELFF	TGCGCCAGCAGCGGAGGGGTCCTAGGGCCCGGGGAGCTGTTTTTT
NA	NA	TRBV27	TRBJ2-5	CASSPTGETQYF	TGTGCCAGCAGTCCCACGGGGGAGACCCAGTACTTC
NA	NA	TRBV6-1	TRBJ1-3	CASSEQGTSGNTIYF	TGTGCCAGCAGTGAGCAGGGAACCTCTGGAAACACCATATATTTT
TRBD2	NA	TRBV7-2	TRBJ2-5	CASSLQRGSQETQYF	TGTGCCAGCAGCTTACAGCGGGGGAGTCAAGAGACCCAGTACTTC
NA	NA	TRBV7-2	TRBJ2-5	CASSLLGAHREETQYF	TGTGCCAGCAGCCTCCTCGGCGCCCACCGGGAAGAGACCCAGTACTTC
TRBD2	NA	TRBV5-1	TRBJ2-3	CASKLAGLEDTQYF	TGCGCCAGCAAACTAGCGGGGCTGGAAGATACGCAGTATTTT
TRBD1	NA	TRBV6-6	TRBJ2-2	CASSIGQGAWTGELFF	TGTGCCAGCAGCATCGGACAGGGGGCTTGGACCGGGGAGCTGTTTTTT
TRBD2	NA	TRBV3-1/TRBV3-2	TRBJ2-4	CASSQAGTSGRFVQYF	TGTGCCAGCAGCCAAGCCGGGACTAGCGGGAGGTTTGTTCAGTACTTC
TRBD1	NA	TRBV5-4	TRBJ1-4	CASSLQGASEKLFF	TGTGCCAGCAGCTTGCAGGGGGCGAGTGAAAAACTGTTTTTT
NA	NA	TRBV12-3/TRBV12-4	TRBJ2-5	CASSLGKETQYF	TGTGCCAGCAGTTTGGGCAAAGAGACCCAGTACTTC
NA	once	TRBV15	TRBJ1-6	CATSRGRNSPLHF	TGTGCCACCAGCAGGGGGCGTAATTCACCCCTCCACTTT
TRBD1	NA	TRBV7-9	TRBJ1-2	CASSPTLFDREYGYTF	TGTGCCAGCAGCCCCACCCTTTTTGACAGGGAGTATGGCTACACCTTC